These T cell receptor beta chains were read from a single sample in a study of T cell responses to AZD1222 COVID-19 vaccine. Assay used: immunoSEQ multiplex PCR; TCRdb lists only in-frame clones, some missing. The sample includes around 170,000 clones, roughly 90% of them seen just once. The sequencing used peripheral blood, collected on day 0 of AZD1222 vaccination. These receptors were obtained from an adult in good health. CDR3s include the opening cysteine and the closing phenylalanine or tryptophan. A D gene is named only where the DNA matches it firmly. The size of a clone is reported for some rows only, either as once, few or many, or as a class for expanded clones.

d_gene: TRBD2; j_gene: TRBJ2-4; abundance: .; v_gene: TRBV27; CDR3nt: TGTGCCAGCAGTTCCCCAACCCGGCTGGAAACTAGCGGGAGGTTAGCCAAAAACATTCAGTACTTC; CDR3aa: CASSSPTRLETSGRLAKNIQYF
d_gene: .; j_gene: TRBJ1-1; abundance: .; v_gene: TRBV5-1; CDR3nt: TGCGCCAGCAGCGATCCGGGACGTCGGTCTTGGAACACTGAAGCTTTCTTT; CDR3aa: CASSDPGRRSWNTEAFF
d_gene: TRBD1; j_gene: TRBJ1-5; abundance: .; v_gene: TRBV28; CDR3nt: TGTGCCAGCAGTAGCTCAGGGACAGGGGGCGCAAGCAATCAGCCCCAGCATTTT; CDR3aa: CASSSSGTGGASNQPQHF
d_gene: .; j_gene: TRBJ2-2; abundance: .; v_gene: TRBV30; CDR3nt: TGTGCCTGGAATTGGCGCAGGGGCACCGGGGAGCTGTTTTTT; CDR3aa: CAWNWRRGTGELFF
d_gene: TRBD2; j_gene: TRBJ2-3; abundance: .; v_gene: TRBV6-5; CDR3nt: TGTGCCAGCAGTTACGTGCCAGCGGGAGGCACAGATACGCAGTATTTT; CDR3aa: CASSYVPAGGTDTQYF
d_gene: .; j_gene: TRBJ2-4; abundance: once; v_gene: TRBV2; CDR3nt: TGTGCCAGCAGTGGGAGGTCTGGGATTACCAAAAACATTCAGTACTTC; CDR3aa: CASSGRSGITKNIQYF
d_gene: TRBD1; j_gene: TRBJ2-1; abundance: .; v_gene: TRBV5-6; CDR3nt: TGTGCCAGCAGCCTGGACAGGGCCCCACAATTCAATGAGCAGTTCTTC; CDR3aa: CASSLDRAPQFNEQFF
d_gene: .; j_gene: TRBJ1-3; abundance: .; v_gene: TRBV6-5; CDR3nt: TGTGCCAGCAGTTACGACCAAGAGAACACCATATATTTT; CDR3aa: CASSYDQENTIYF
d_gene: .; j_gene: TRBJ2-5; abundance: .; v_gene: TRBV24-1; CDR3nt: TGTGCCACCAGTGATTTCCCCAGGGGAGGGGAGACCCAGTACTTC; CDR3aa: CATSDFPRGGETQYF
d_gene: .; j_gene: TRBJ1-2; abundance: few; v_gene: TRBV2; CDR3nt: TGTGCCAGCAGACCCGGGACGTCTAACTATGGCTACACCTTC; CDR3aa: CASRPGTSNYGYTF
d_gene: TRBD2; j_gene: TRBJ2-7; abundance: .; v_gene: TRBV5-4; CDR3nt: TGTGCCAGCAGCCCCGTTTCGGGAGGAGTATTGGATCAGTACTTC; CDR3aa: CASSPVSGGVLDQYF
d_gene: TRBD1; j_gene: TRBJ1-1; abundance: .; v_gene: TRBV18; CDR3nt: TGTGCCAGCTCAATCTCCGGGACAGGGAACACTGAAGCTTTCTTT; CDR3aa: CASSISGTGNTEAFF
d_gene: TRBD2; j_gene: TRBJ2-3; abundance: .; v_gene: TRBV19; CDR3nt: TGTGCCAGTAGTATTAAGACTAGCGGGGGGGCAGATACGCAGTATTTT; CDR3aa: CASSIKTSGGADTQYF
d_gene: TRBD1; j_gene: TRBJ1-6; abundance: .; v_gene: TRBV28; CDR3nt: TGTGCCAGCAGTTTTAGCCCCCGACAGGGGGCAGGAAATTCACCCCTCCACTTT; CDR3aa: CASSFSPRQGAGNSPLHF
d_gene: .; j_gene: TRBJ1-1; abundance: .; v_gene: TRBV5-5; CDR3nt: TGTGCCAGCAGCCCCTCGGAGAGGAGGAACACTGAAGCTTTCTTT; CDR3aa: CASSPSERRNTEAFF
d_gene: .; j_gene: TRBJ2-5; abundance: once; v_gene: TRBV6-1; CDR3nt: TGTGCCAGCAGTGAAGTTTGGAAAGAGACCCAGTACTTC; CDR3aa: CASSEVWKETQYF
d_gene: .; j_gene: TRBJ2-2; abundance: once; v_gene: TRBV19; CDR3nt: TGTGCCACCAAGGGGGCGGGGGACACCGGGGAGCTGTTTTTT; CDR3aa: CATKGAGDTGELFF